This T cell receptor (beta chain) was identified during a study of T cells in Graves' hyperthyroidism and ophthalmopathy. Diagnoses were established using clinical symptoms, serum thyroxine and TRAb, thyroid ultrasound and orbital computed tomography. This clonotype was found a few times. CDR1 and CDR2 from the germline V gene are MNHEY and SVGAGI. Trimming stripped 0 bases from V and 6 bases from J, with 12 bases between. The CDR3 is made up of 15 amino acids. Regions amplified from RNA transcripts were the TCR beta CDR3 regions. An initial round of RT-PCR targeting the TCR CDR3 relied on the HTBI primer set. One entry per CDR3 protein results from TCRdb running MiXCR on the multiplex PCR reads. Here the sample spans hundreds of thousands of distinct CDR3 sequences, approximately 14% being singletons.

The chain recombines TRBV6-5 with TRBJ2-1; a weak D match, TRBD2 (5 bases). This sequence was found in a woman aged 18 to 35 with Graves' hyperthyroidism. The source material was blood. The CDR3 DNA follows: TGTGCCAGCAGTTACTCCTCTTTACTAGGCAATGAGCAGTTCTTC. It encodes CASSYSSLLGNEQFF.